Below are 10 T cell receptor beta chains sequenced from a single sample in a study of cytomegalovirus exposure and HLA in healthy donors. Primers for the PCR totalled 60 Vbeta and 13 Jbeta. Assay used: immunoSEQ multiplex PCR; TCRdb lists only in-frame clones, some missing. The table records about 110,000 clones, around 74% of them present only once. Input material: PBMCs. These receptors originate from a young man in good health and CMV-seropositive.

The chain recombines TRBV9 with TRBJ2-1; D may be TRBD2 (6 bases). Germline V gives CDR1 SGDLS, CDR2 YYNGEE. CDR3 length equals 16 residues. V was cut by 4 bases and J by 1 base, with 15 bases left in between. In DNA form, the CDR3 reads TGTGCCAGCAGCCCATTAGCGGAAGGGTCCTACAATGAGCAGTTCTTC. This codes for CASSPLAEGSYNEQFF.

The count of this clone is one. At one end, the junction sequence differs from germline, possibly due to a read error. J is TRBJ1-2 and V is TRBV28; a possible D gene is TRBD1 (5 bases). The length of the CDR3 is 14 residues. CDR1 and CDR2 from the germline V gene are MDHEN and SYDVKM. The CDR3 protein is CASSLVDRSYGYPF. CDR3 coding DNA: TGTGCCAGCAGTTTAGTTGACAGATCGTATGGCTACCCCTTC.

This clone was counted once. The CDR3, as DNA: TGTGCCAGCGGGTATGGTTGGGAGACCCAGTACTTC. Its translation: CASGYGWETQYF. The chain couples TRBV19 to TRBJ2-5; D gene uncertain. This CDR3 is 12 amino acids long. Trimming took 9 bases from V and 5 from J, leaving 13 bases between them. Germline values: CDR1 LNHDA, CDR2 SQIVND (reference sequence).

This chain links TRBV7-6 with TRBJ1-6; D is possibly TRBD1 (5 bases). The CDR3 sequence is 13 residues long. V lost 5 bases and J 6 bases, leaving 8 bases between the germline ends. Germline CDR1 and CDR2: SGHVS and FNYEAQ. Written as DNA, the CDR3 is TGTGCCAGCAGCAGAGACAGTAATTCACCCCTCCACTTT. Protein product: CASSRDSNSPLHF.

This chain connects TRBV7-3 to TRBJ1-5, with TRBD1 matching 9 bases. The J segment lost 7 bases and the V segment lost 2 bases, leaving 0 bases of the junction unmatched. This CDR3 contains 13 residues. CDR1 SGHTA and CDR2 FQGTGA come from the germline V gene. CDR3 DNA sequence: TGTGCCAGCAGCTTAGGGACAGGGCAGCCCCAGCATTTT. This encodes CASSLGTGQPQHF.

The chain is built from TRBV4-2 and TRBJ1-1; possibly TRBD1 for D (5 bases). Germline V gene lookup returns CDR1 LGHNA and CDR2 YNFKEQ. The CDR3 consists of 14 residues. V gave up 0 bases and J gave up 7 bases, with 12 bases separating them. The CDR3 region has the DNA TGTGCCAGCAGCCAAGATTCGAAGGGGCGTGAAGCTTTCTTT. Protein sequence: CASSQDSKGREAFF.

This chain joins TRBV11-2 and TRBJ2-6; D not resolved. The V end was cut by 2 bases, the J end by 0 bases, with 5 bases between. Germline-derived CDR1 and CDR2 are SGHAT and FQNNGV. The CDR3 consists of 15 residues. CDR3 sequence reads: CASSLTSSGANVLTF. DNA of the CDR3: TGTGCCAGCAGCTTAACGAGCTCTGGGGCCAACGTCCTGACTTTC.

This clone was counted only a few times. The gene calls are TRBV28 and TRBJ1-6; D gene unclear. CDR3 length: 15 amino acids. The germline gives CDR1 MDHEN, CDR2 SYDVKM. V was clipped by 1 base and J by 8 bases, with 12 bases between them. Here the CDR3 reads CASSLYGFSDSPLHF. CDR3 bases: TGTGCCAGCAGTTTATACGGGTTTTCGGATTCACCCCTCCACTTT.

This rearrangement joins TRBV5-6 to TRBJ1-6; TRBD1 aligns across 8 bases. In germline, CDR1 is SGHDT, CDR2 YYEEEE. V was clipped by 3 bases and J by 6 bases; unmatched bases: 2. CDR3 size: 14 residues. The CDR3 sequence: CASSWDRRNSPLHF. CDR3 in DNA: TGTGCCAGCAGCTGGGACAGGCGTAATTCACCCCTCCACTTT.

The J gene is TRBJ2-1, the V gene TRBV25-1, with a weak D call TRBD1 (5 bases). The CDR3 loop spans 16 amino acids. Per the germline V gene, CDR1 is MGHDK and CDR2 is SYGVNS. Trimming shortened V by 3 bases and J by 1 base, and 13 bases separated the two germline ends. CDR3 bases: TGTGCCAGCAGTGACCTTGACAGTGATTCCTACAATGAGCAGTTCTTC. It yields the protein CASSDLDSDSYNEQFF.